These 18 T cell receptor beta chains were all obtained from the same sample, sequenced in a study of control samples from healthy donors and cancer patients. Libraries were prepared by immunoSEQ multiplex PCR; TCRdb keeps only in-frame clonotypes and omits some of them. The sample yields fewer than 60,000 clones, 85% to 95% seen once. Sequenced: blood. Receptors were obtained from a man aged 25-45 years in good health.

The chain links TRBV21-1 to TRBJ2-7; TRBD2, the table's D call, was not compared with the DNA. TRBV21-1 is deemed a pseudogene. The CDR3 sequence is 13 residues long. CDR3 amino acids: CATPHGVPYEQYF. Written as DNA, the CDR3 is TGTGCCACCCCGCACGGGGTCCCCTACGAGCAGTACTTC.

The rearrangement links TRBV28 to TRBJ1-1; no firm D call. The CDR3 runs 11 residues. Germline V gene sequence: CDR1 MDHEN, CDR2 SYDVKM. V lost 0 bases, J lost 8 bases, and 4 bases lay in between. The DNA of the CDR3 is TGTGCCAGCAGTTTATGGGAGGAAGCTTTCTTT. Translation gives CASSLWEEAFF.

The chain uses TRBV27 and TRBJ2-1; D possibly corresponds to TRBD2 (5 bases). Trimming removed 2 bases from V and 3 bases from J, with 14 bases in between. The CDR3 has 16 amino acids. CDR1 and CDR2 from the germline V gene are MNHEY and SMNVEV (reference sequence). This CDR3 is CASSLIVGSGYNEQFF. CDR3 DNA sequence: TGTGCCAGCAGTTTAATCGTGGGGAGCGGCTACAATGAGCAGTTCTTC.

This rearrangement joins TRBV11-2 to TRBJ1-1; D gene uncertain. Trimming left V 5 bases short and J 0 bases short, with 10 bases between. Germline CDR1 SGHAT, CDR2 FQNNGV. This CDR3 has 14 residues. In DNA, the CDR3 is TGTGCCAGCAGCCCCAACCTGGTGAACACTGAAGCTTTCTTT. Amino acids: CASSPNLVNTEAFF.

The genes are TRBV24-1 and TRBJ2-5; TRBD2 matches at 9 bases. V lost 4 bases and J lost 2; bases outside the gene matches: 7. CDR1 is KGHDR, CDR2 SFDVKD, per germline. The CDR3 has 16 amino acids. CDR3 coding DNA: TGTGCCACCAGTGACCCAGCGGGAGGTTGGCAAGAGACCCAGTACTTC. Its translation is CATSDPAGGWQETQYF.

The chain employs TRBV7-9 and TRBJ2-7; TRBD2 matches at 8 bases. Unmatched junction bases numbered 12, after V lost 4 bases and J lost 7 bases. Germline CDR1 reads SEHNR; CDR2 reads FQNEAQ (reference sequence). CDR3 size: 15 residues. The CDR3: CASSSPGAGEGEQYF. DNA for the CDR3: TGTGCCAGCAGCTCCCCCGGAGCGGGAGAGGGTGAGCAGTACTTC.

The chain has TRBV5-1 and TRBJ1-1, with TRBD1 as a possible D gene (5 bases). V was pared by 5 bases and J by 3 bases, with 11 bases between. Germline loops: CDR1 SGHRS, CDR2 YFSETQ. The CDR3 spans 13 residues. This chain's CDR3 is CASRPTVDTEAFF. The CDR3 nucleotides read TGCGCCAGCAGACCGACAGTGGACACTGAAGCTTTCTTT.

DNA for the CDR3: TGTGCCAGCAGTTTCCTTGGTAGGGGACCCTACAATGAGCAGTTCTTC. Amino acid sequence: CASSFLGRGPYNEQFF. This sequence joins TRBV6-2 or TRBV6-3 and TRBJ2-1; TRBD1 or TRBD2 may be the D gene (5 bases each). CDR1 and CDR2 from the germline V gene are MNHEY and SVGEGT. The CDR3 has 16 amino acids. Trimming pared 4 bases from V and 2 bases from J, leaving 15 bases between.

CDR3 in amino acids: CASSQSPRRAGGNSPLHF. The CDR3 DNA is TGCGCCAGCAGCCAATCCCCCAGGCGGGCAGGAGGAAATTCACCCCTCCACTTT. V and J are TRBV4-1 and TRBJ1-6; D unclear. The germline V gene encodes CDR1 MGHRA and CDR2 YSYEKL. V was trimmed by 2 bases and J by 7 bases, leaving 21 bases between them. The CDR3 loop spans 18 amino acids.

This clone was observed a few times. The CDR3 is CASSLTQGAGANVLTF. CDR3 bases: TGTGCCAGCAGCTTAACTCAGGGAGCTGGGGCCAACGTCCTGACTTTC. The chain uses TRBV7-9 and TRBJ2-6; perhaps D is TRBD1 or TRBD2 (5 bases each). This CDR3 is built from 16 residues. Germline V lookup: CDR1 SEHNR, CDR2 FQNEAQ (reference sequence). Trimming left V 2 bases short and J 2 bases short, with 10 bases between.

V usage is TRBV9 and J usage is TRBJ2-1; TRBD1 aligns across 7 bases. The CDR3 runs to 14 residues. V shed 1 base and J 5 bases; nucleotides not matched to a gene: 3. Germline-derived CDR1 and CDR2 are SGDLS and YYNGEE. Here the CDR3 reads CASSVPGTDNEQFF. The CDR3 nucleotides are TGTGCCAGCAGCGTACCCGGGACAGACAATGAGCAGTTCTTC.

This sequence joins TRBV12-3 or TRBV12-4 and TRBJ2-2; D might be TRBD2 (6 bases). Between the trimmed V and J ends, which lost 6 bases and 4 bases, there was a span of 9 bases. The CDR3 sequence is 13 residues long. The CDR3 loop reads CASSRDFTGELFF. CDR3 bases: TGTGCCAGCAGCCGGGACTTCACCGGGGAGCTGTTTTTT.

This chain connects TRBV19 to TRBJ2-5; 14 positions match TRBD2. Germline V gene data show CDR1 as LNHDA and CDR2 as SQIVND (reference sequence). The CDR3 is 17 residues long. The junction had 8 bases not matched to a gene; V was cut back by 4 bases and J by 4 bases. The CDR3 here is CASSTTGLAGGRETQYF. The DNA of the CDR3 is TGTGCCAGTAGTACGACCGGACTAGCGGGAGGTAGAGAGACCCAGTACTTC.

The rearrangement uses TRBV9 and TRBJ2-3, with D possibly matching TRBD2 (5 bases). V was cut by 4 bases and J by 1 base, with 19 bases left in between. The CDR3 spans 17 residues. Germline lookup yields CDR1 SGDLS and CDR2 YYNGEE. CDR3 nucleotide sequence: TGTGCCAGCAGCCCCTCAAACGACCCGAGGGGCACAGATACGCAGTATTTT. Its translation is CASSPSNDPRGTDTQYF.

The chain recombines TRBV10-3 with TRBJ1-6; TRBD1 is a possible D gene (6 bases). The V and J ends lost 8 bases and 8 bases respectively, with 13 bases between them. CDR3 length: 13 residues. Germline loops: CDR1 ENHRY, CDR2 SYGVKD. This CDR3 is CAIGAAGDSPLHF. The CDR3 region has the DNA TGTGCCATCGGGGCGGCAGGGGATTCACCCCTCCACTTT.

The J gene is TRBJ2-5, the V gene TRBV7-2, with unresolved D. Germline V gene data show CDR1 as SGHTA and CDR2 as FQGNSA. Trimming left V 5 bases short and J 1 base short, with 14 bases between. The CDR3 sequence is 15 residues long. The CDR3 is CASSPGRTFQETQYF. The CDR3 DNA reads TGTGCCAGCAGCCCCGGGCGGACCTTCCAAGAGACCCAGTACTTC.

J is TRBJ1-1 and V is TRBV12-3 or TRBV12-4; D is undetermined. The length of the CDR3 is 13 residues. V was shortened by 1 base and J by 4 bases, with 7 bases between the two germline ends. The CDR3 reads CASSLGFGTEAFF. CDR3 nucleotide sequence: TGTGCCAGCAGTTTAGGGTTCGGCACTGAAGCTTTCTTT.

The chain is built from TRBV29-1 and TRBJ2-7; the D gene is possibly TRBD2 (6 bases). V lost 6 bases and J 5 bases, leaving 20 bases between the germline ends. The germline CDR1 and CDR2 sequences are SQVTM and ANQGSEA. The CDR3 extends over 14 amino acids. The CDR3 sequence is CSVTGTSRVHEQYF. For the CDR3, the DNA is TGCAGCGTGACTGGGACTTCGAGGGTCCACGAGCAGTACTTC.